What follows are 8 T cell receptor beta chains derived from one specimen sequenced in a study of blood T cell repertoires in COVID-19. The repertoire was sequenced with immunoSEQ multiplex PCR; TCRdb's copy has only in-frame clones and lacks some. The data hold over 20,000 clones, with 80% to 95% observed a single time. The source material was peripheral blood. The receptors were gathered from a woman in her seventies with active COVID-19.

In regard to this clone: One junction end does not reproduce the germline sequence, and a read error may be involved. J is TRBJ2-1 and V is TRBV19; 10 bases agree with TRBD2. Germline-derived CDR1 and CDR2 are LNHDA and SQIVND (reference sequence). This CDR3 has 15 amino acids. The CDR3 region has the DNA TGTGCCAGTAGAATAGCGGGGGGAGCGGGTAATGAGCAGTTCTTC. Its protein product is CASRIAGGAGNEQFF.

The CDR3 DNA reads TGTGCCAGCAGCTTTAGGGGACAAGGAGCTGGCTACACCTTC. It is translated as CASSFRGQGAGYTF. The chain employs TRBV7-2 and TRBJ1-2; D possibly corresponds to TRBD1 (6 bases). Trimming cost V 3 bases and J 7 bases, with 15 bases left between them. Germline assignment: CDR1 SGHTA and CDR2 FQGNSA. The CDR3 totals 14 residues.

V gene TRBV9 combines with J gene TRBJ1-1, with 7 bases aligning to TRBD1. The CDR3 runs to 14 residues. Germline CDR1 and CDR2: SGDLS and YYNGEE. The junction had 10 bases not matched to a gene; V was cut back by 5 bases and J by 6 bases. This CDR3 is CASRPTGVRAEAFF. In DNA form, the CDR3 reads TGTGCCAGCAGACCTACAGGGGTCCGCGCTGAAGCTTTCTTT. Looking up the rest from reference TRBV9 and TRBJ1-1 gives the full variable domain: DSGVTQTPKHLITATGQRVTLRCSPRSGDLSVYWYQQSLDQGLQFLIQYYNGEERAKGNILERFSAQQFPDLHSELNLSSLELGDSALYFCASRPTGVRAEAFFGQGTRLTVV.

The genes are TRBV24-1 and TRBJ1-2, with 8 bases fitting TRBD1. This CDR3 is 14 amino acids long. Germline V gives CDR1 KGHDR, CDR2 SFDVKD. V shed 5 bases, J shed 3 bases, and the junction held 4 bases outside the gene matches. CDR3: CATSGRGRDYGYTF. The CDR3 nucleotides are TGTGCCACCAGTGGCAGGGGGCGCGACTATGGCTACACCTTC.

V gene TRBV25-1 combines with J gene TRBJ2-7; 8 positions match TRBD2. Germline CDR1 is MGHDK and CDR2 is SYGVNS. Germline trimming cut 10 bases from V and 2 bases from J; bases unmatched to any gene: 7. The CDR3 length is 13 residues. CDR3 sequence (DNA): TGTGCCACTCAGTCGGGGGGGGCCTACGAGCAGTACTTC. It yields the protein CATQSGGAYEQYF.

CDR3 sequence: CASGELAGGNTGELFF. The CDR3 nucleotides read TGTGCCAGTGGGGAGCTAGCGGGAGGGAACACCGGGGAGCTGTTTTTT. This chain joins TRBV4-2 and TRBJ2-2, with 11 bases lining up with TRBD2. V shed 9 bases, J shed 1 base, and the junction held 7 bases outside the gene matches. The germline gives CDR1 LGHNA, CDR2 YNFKEQ. The CDR3 loop spans 16 amino acids.

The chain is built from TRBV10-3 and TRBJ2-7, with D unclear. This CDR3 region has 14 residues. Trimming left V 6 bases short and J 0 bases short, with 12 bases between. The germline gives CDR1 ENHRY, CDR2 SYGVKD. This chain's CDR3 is CAIREESSSYEQYF. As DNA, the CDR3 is TGTGCCATCAGAGAGGAATCGAGCTCCTACGAGCAGTACTTC.

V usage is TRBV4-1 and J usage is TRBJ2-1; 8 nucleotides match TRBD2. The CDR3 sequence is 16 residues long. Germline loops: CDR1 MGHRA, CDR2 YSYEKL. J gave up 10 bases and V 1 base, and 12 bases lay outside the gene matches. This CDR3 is CASSQVQAGVKREQFF. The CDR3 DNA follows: TGCGCCAGCAGCCAAGTACAAGCGGGAGTAAAAAGAGAGCAGTTCTTC.